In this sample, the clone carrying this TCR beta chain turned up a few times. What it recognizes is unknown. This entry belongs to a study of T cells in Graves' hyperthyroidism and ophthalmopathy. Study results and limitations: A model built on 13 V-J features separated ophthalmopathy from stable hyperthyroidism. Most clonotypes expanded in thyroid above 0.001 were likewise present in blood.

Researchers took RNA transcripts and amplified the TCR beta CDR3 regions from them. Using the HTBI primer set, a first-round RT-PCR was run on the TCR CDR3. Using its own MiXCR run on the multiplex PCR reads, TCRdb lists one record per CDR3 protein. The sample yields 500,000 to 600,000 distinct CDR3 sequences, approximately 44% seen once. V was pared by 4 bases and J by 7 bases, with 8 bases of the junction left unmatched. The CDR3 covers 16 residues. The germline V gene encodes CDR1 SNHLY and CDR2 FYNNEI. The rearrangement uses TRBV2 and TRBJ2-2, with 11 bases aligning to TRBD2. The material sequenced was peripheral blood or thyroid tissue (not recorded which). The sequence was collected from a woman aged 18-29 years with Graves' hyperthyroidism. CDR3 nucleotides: TGTGCCAGCAGTGTAGCCGGGACTAGCGGTAACGGGGAGCTGTTTTTT. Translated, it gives CASSVAGTSGNGELFF.